This T cell receptor beta chain came from a study of regulatory and conventional T cells in RAG deficiency (TCRdb year 2017). With respect to the entire study: High-throughput TCR beta sequencing was used to compare the repertoire diversity and composition of Treg, conventional CD4+ and CD8+ T cells between RAG-deficient patients and healthy controls. What the authors observed across the whole study: For some subjects, some analyses of T-cell subsets were not performed. Compared with control T-cell subpopulations, RAG-deficient patients had much lower Shannon entropy and higher Simpson indices. In Omenn syndrome patients, sorted CD25-high CD127-low cells may represent peripherally activated cells rather than bona fide Treg cells. Unique TCR beta sequences from Treg cells were around 90-fold fewer in Omenn syndrome and CID/AS patients than controls, versus about 10-fold for other subsets. Shorter CDR3 lengths were found in all patient T-cell subsets, and >80% Treg-Tconv repertoire overlap at nucleotide and amino acid level was observed in Omenn syndrome patients.

Library preparation employed the immunoSEQ multiplex PCR assay. Rearranged TCR beta chain products were amplified from genomic DNA of sorted T-cell subsets and sequenced. The authors' analysis ran thus. Shannon entropy and Simpson indices were used to quantify the repertoire diversity of productive TCR beta rearrangements. Clonal expansion was assessed using the summed frequency of the 100 most abundant productive TCR beta clonotypes among total reads. A self-reactivity index based on amino acid usage at CDR3beta positions 6 and 7 was applied to the TRB repertoires. Two-way ANOVA was applied to the repertoire analyses, whereas Student t or Mann-Whitney tests were applied to the flow cytometric analyses. Imported from immuneACCESS, the table was reduced by TCRdb to in-frame sequences with V and J called. These copies leave out some clones; in studies compared against another copy, an unresolved V gene accounts for under half, and the cause of the remainder is not known. V, J and clone size are taken as reported in that table, and D and trimming were inferred from the DNA itself. The sample table lists 30,000 to 40,000 clones, over 75% of them with a count of one. The ten largest account for roughly 13% of the sample.

Roughly eight healthy control donors were used as the comparison group for repertoire analyses. CD8+ T cells lacking CD4 were purified from blood before genomic DNA extraction. In regard to this clone: Its antigen is unknown. No base-level quality is on record; no much larger clone is a single base apart.

From a lookup of the germline V gene (reference sequence), CDR1 and CDR2 are LNHDA and SQIVND. The CDR3 covers 14 residues, taking in both the cysteine and the phenylalanine. Only the CDR3 part of the read is kept: 42 bases, read in frame from the first base. Trimming at the junction amounts to 10 bases on V and 0 bases on J, and the germline ends lie 15 bases apart. These data were also filed under a second study, of regulatory T cells. The second study also describes: The multiplex PCR relied on 52 forward TRBV primers and 13 reverse TRBJ primers, and amplification bias was corrected through assay-based and computational methods. Restricted unique TRB V-J pairs and skewed V and J gene usage were observed in patient repertoires, most markedly in regulatory T cells. T-cell receptor beta repertoires of sorted regulatory, conventional CD4+ and CD8+ T cells were compared between CD3G-deficient patients and healthy controls. Ficoll density separation was used to isolate peripheral blood mononuclear cells. CD3+ CD8+ CD4- T cells were isolated using a FACSAria cell sorter. Within the immunoSEQ assay, multiplex PCR amplified rearranged TRB loci from genomic DNA. Sequencing of the TRB amplicons was done on an Illumina HiSeq platform. Raw sequences were error-filtered and aligned to reference gene sequences by custom algorithms, then analyzed with the immunoSEQ online tools. Productive and nonproductive TRB rearrangement frequencies were evaluated among both unique and total sequences. Group comparisons used t tests, Mann-Whitney tests or two-way ANOVA run in Prism software.

The rearrangement joined TRBV19 to TRBJ1-1; a confident D gene designation cannot be given. The receptor comes from a human donor in good health. The specimen was CD8+ T cells sorted from blood. The DNA is TGTGCCACGGCCGATAGGGCCATGAACACTGAAGCTTTCTTT. This sequence encodes CATADRAMNTEAFF.